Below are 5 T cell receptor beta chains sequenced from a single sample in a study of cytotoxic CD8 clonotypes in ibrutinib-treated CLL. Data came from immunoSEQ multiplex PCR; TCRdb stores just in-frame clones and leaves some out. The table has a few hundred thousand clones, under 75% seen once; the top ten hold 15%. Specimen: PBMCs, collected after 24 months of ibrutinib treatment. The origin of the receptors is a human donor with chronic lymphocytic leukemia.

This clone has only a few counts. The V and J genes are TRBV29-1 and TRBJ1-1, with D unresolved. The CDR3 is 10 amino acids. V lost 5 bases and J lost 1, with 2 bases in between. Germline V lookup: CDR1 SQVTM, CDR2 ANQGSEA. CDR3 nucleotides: TGCAGCGTTAAGAACACTGAAGCTTTCTTT. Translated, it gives CSVKNTEAFF.

CDR3 residues: CASRISGTSSTDTQYF. The CDR3 region has the DNA TGTGCCAGCAGAATTAGCGGGACATCTAGCACAGATACGCAGTATTTT. The V and J genes are TRBV28 and TRBJ2-3; 8 bases map to TRBD2. Germline CDR1 reads MDHEN; CDR2 reads SYDVKM. V gave up 6 bases and J gave up 0 bases; unmatched junction bases: 8. The CDR3 extends over 16 amino acids.

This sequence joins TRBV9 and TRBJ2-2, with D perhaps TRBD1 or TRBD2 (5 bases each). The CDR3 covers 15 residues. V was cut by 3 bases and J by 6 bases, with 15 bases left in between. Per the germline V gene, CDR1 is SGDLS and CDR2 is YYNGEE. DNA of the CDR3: TGTGCCAGCAGCGAGGAGGATACAGGTTCCGGGGAGCTGTTTTTT. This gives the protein CASSEEDTGSGELFF.

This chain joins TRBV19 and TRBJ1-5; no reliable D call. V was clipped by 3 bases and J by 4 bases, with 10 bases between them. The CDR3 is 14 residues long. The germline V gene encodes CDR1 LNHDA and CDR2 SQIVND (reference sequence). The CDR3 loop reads CASSMELGNQPQHF. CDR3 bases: TGTGCCAGTAGTATGGAGCTGGGGAATCAGCCCCAGCATTTT.

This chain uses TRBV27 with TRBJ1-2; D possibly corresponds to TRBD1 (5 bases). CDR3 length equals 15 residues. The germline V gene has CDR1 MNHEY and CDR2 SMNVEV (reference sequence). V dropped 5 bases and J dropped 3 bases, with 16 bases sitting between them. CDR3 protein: CASSPSGPKDYGYTF. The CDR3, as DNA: TGTGCCAGCAGTCCCTCGGGACCTAAGGACTATGGCTACACCTTC.